This T cell receptor beta chain was sequenced in a study of PD-L1 blockade in urothelial cancer. Overall study context: At 3 weeks after treatment start (second dose) and again at 6 weeks, blood was analyzed.

Sequenced by immunoSEQ multiplex PCR; TCRdb stores in-frame clones only, minus some. The sample yields more than 95,000 clones, roughly 90% seen once. Regarding time point: peripheral blood 6 weeks after treatment start. This receptor was taken from a man aged 55 to 70 with urothelial cancer. The material was PBMCs, obtained around atezolizumab (anti-PD-L1) treatment.

The CDR3 is CASSFSIVGDQPQHF. The CDR3 DNA sequence: TGTGCCAGCAGTTTTTCCATCGTTGGAGATCAGCCCCAGCATTTT. This chain links TRBV28 with TRBJ1-5; the D is unclear. Germline CDR1 reads MDHEN; CDR2 reads SYDVKM. Trimming shortened V by 3 bases and J by 5 bases, and 14 bases separated the two germline ends. This CDR3 comprises 15 residues.